Following are 14 T cell receptor beta chains from one sample sequenced in a study of long-term antiretroviral therapy in people with HIV. A v3.0 immunoSEQ assay was performed at survey level. Measured with immunoSEQ multiplex PCR; TCRdb has only the in-frame clones, and not every one. This sample has more than 15,000 clones, with roughly 75% found just once. Sample: unsorted PBMCs, taken 1.5 years before starting antiretroviral therapy. These receptors were collected from a woman between 45 and 60 years old with HIV.

The chain recombines TRBV5-1 with TRBJ1-2; D is ambiguous. Trimming removed 4 bases from V and 5 bases from J, with 9 bases in between. Per germline, CDR1 SGHRS and CDR2 YFSETQ. CDR3 length: 12 amino acids. CDR3 sequence: CASSLTDYGYTF. The CDR3 region has the DNA TGCGCCAGCAGCCTGACGGATTATGGCTACACCTTC.

V usage is TRBV7-9 and J usage is TRBJ1-2, with 7 nucleotides matching TRBD1. V lost 3 bases, J lost 2 bases, and 6 bases stayed unmatched. The CDR3 consists of 15 residues. CDR1 is SEHNR, CDR2 FQNEAQ, per germline (reference sequence). This chain's CDR3 is CASSLSGQTNYGYTF. The CDR3 DNA follows: TGTGCCAGCAGCTTGTCGGGACAGACAAACTATGGCTACACCTTC.

V gene TRBV11-2 combines with J gene TRBJ2-7; 9 nucleotides agree with TRBD1. V lost 5 bases to trimming and J lost 0 bases; unmatched junction nucleotides: 17. This CDR3 contains 19 residues. CDR1 is SGHAT, CDR2 FQNNGV, per germline. The CDR3 spells CASSESTGGASRSSYEQYV. Here the CDR3 DNA reads TGTGCCAGCAGCGAGAGCACAGGGGGCGCAAGTCGGAGCTCCTACGAGCAGTACGTC.

V is TRBV7-3 and J is TRBJ2-1, with 8 positions matching TRBD2. The CDR3 sequence is 18 residues long. J gave up 0 bases and V 5 bases, and 12 bases lay outside the gene matches. Looked up from germline, CDR1 is SGHTA and CDR2 is FQGTGA. CDR3 DNA sequence: TGTGCCAGCAGCCGAGGAAGCGGGGGATCGAGCTCCTACAATGAGCAGTTCTTC. It specifies CASSRGSGGSSSYNEQFF.

The chain carries TRBV5-5 and TRBJ2-2, with D tentatively TRBD1 (6 bases). In germline, CDR1 is SGHKS, CDR2 YYEKEE (reference sequence). The CDR3 has 15 residues. V was clipped by 4 bases and J by 9 bases, with 19 bases between them. The CDR3 DNA reads TGTGCCAGCAGCCCGGGGAACAGGGAAGAATGGGAGCTGTTTTTT. It yields the protein CASSPGNREEWELFF.

This clone was seen a few times. This rearrangement joins TRBV2 to TRBJ1-4, with D unclear. The CDR3 runs 16 residues. Germline CDR1 reads SNHLY; CDR2 reads FYNNEI. Trimming stripped 5 bases from V and 2 bases from J, with 15 bases between. DNA for the CDR3: TGTGCCAGCAGTCGAGGTGTGGGGAGGACTAATGAAAAACTGTTTTTT. Its translation is CASSRGVGRTNEKLFF.

This chain uses TRBV6-7 with TRBJ1-5; TRBD1 aligns across 7 bases. TRBV6-7 is given ORF status, its function remaining uncertain. The V segment lost 7 bases and the J segment 0 bases; nucleotides outside the gene matches: 6. The CDR3 has 15 residues. The CDR3 sequence: CASIIGTASNQPQHF. CDR3 coding DNA: TGTGCCAGCATCATCGGGACAGCTAGCAATCAGCCCCAGCATTTT.

This rearrangement joins TRBV27 to TRBJ2-6; D gene ambiguous. The CDR3 runs to 14 residues. Trimming pared 0 bases from V and 0 bases from J, leaving 0 bases between. The V gene's germline CDR1 is MNHEY and CDR2 SMNVEV (reference sequence). The CDR3 sequence: CASSLSSGANVLTF. In nucleotides, the CDR3 is TGTGCCAGCAGTTTATCCTCTGGGGCCAACGTCCTGACTTTC.

This chain uses TRBV30 with TRBJ1-4; no definite D call. Between the trimmed V and J ends, which lost 1 base and 6 bases, there was a span of 3 bases. The CDR3 runs to 11 residues. Germline V gene data show CDR1 as GTSNPN and CDR2 as SVGIG (reference sequence). DNA for the CDR3: TGTGCCTGGAGTGACGATGAAAAACTGTTTTTT. Translating gives CAWSDDEKLFF.

J is TRBJ2-5 and V is TRBV2; 16 nucleotides align to TRBD2. Germline lookup yields CDR1 SNHLY and CDR2 FYNNEI. The CDR3 runs to 16 residues. V dropped 6 bases and J dropped 5; count of bases not matched to a gene: 6. This chain's CDR3 is CASSGTSGRGRETQYF. CDR3 nucleotide sequence: TGTGCCAGCAGCGGGACTAGCGGGAGGGGTAGGGAGACCCAGTACTTC. Full variable domain (rest looked up from reference TRBV2 and TRBJ2-5): EPEVTQTPSHQVTQMGQEVILRCVPISNHLYFYWYRQILGQKVEFLVSFYNNEISEKSEIFDDQFSVERPDGSNFTLKIRSTKLEDSAMYFCASSGTSGRGRETQYFGPGTRLLVL.

The chain combines TRBV7-9 with TRBJ2-3; the match to TRBD2 covers 7 bases. With V trimmed by 0 bases and J by 0 bases, 6 bases remained unmatched. CDR3 length: 17 residues. From germline, CDR1 is SEHNR and CDR2 FQNEAQ (reference sequence). The CDR3 sequence: CASSLAGGWRSTDTQYF. In DNA form, the CDR3 reads TGTGCCAGCAGCTTAGCGGGGGGGTGGCGTAGCACAGATACGCAGTATTTT. The variable domain in full, with the rest retrieved from reference TRBV7-9 and TRBJ2-3, is DTGVSQNPRHKITKRGQNVTFRCDPISEHNRLYWYRQTLGQGPEFLTYFQNEAQLEKSRLLSDRFSAERPKGSFSTLEIQRTEQGDSAMYLCASSLAGGWRSTDTQYFGPGTRLTVL.

This sequence joins TRBV2 and TRBJ2-5, with TRBD1 matching 11 bases. V was clipped by 6 bases and J by 0 bases; unmatched bases: 9. This CDR3 comprises 17 residues. CDR1 SNHLY and CDR2 FYNNEI come from the germline V gene. The CDR3: CASSEIGTGGYQETQYF. CDR3 nucleotide sequence: TGTGCCAGCAGCGAAATCGGGACAGGGGGATACCAAGAGACCCAGTACTTC.

Only a few counts were recorded for this clone. The J gene is TRBJ2-7, the V gene TRBV7-3, with a weak D call TRBD1 (5 bases). There are 15 residues in the CDR3. Germline lookup yields CDR1 SGHTA and CDR2 FQGTGA. V was clipped by 5 bases and J by 3 bases, with 17 bases between them. The chain's CDR3 is CASSPQGARVYEQYF. CDR3 nucleotide sequence: TGTGCCAGCAGCCCTCAAGGGGCCCGCGTCTACGAGCAGTACTTC.

CDR3: CASSEMDPGTQYF. CDR3 DNA: TGTGCCAGCAGTGAAATGGACCCAGGAACGCAGTATTTT. The J gene is TRBJ2-3, the V gene TRBV6-4; no definite D call. This CDR3 region has 13 residues. Germline CDR1 and CDR2: MRHNA and SNTAGT. V shed 3 bases and J shed 9 bases, with 13 bases lying between them.